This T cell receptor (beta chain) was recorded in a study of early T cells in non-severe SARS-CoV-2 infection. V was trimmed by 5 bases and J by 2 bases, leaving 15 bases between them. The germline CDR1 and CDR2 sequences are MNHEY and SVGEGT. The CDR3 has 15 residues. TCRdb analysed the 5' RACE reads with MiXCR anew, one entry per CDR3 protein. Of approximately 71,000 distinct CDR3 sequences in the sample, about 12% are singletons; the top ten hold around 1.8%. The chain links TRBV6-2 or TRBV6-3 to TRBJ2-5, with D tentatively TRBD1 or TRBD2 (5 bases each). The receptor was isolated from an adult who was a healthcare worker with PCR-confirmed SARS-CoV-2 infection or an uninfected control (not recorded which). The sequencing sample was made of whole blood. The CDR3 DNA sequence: TGTGCCAGCAGTATAAAGGACGGGGCGCAAGAGACCCAGTACTTC. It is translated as CASSIKDGAQETQYF.